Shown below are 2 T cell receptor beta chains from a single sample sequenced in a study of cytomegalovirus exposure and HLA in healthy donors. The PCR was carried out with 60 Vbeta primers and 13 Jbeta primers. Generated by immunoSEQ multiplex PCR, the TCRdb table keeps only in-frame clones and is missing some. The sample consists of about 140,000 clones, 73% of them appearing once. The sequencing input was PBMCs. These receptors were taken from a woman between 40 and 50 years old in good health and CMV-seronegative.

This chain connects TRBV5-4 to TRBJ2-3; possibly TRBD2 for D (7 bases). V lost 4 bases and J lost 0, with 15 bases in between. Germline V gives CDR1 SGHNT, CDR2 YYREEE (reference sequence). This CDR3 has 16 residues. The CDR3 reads CASSLEGGASTDTQYF. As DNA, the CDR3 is TGTGCCAGCAGCCTGGAGGGGGGGGCGAGCACAGATACGCAGTATTTT.

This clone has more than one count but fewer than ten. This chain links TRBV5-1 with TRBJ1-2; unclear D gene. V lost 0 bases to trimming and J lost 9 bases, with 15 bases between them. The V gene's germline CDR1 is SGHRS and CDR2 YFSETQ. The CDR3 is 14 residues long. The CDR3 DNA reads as TGCGCCAGCAGCTTGGGATGGGAGGATATCAGCTACACCTTC. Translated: CASSLGWEDISYTF. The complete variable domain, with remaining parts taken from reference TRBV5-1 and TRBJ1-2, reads KAGVTQTPRYLIKTRGQQVTLSCSPISGHRSVSWYQQTPGQGLQFLFEYFSETQRNKGNFPGRFSGRQFSNSRSEMNVSTLELGDSALYLCASSLGWEDISYTFGSGTRLTVV.